The present entry profiles one T cell receptor beta chain with its context. Treatment defined: about 20 received Ad26.COV2.S at low or high dose, single or two shots; about five received placebo; per-sample allocation not given. Sampling took place 63 days after the first vaccine or placebo injection. The data were obtained in a study of Ad26.COV2.S vaccination and SARS-CoV-2 variants. This CDR3 is built from 15 residues. CDR1 is LNHDA and CDR2 is SQIVND in the germline V gene (reference sequence). The V and J ends lost 9 bases and 1 base respectively, with 18 bases between them. Profiled with immunoSEQ multiplex PCR; TCRdb holds only in-frame clones, not every one. The repertoire includes 510,000 or so clones, 87% of them detected once, and roughly 13% sits in the top ten.

Here the sequenced sample was peripheral blood, taken in a trial of Ad26.COV2.S vaccine versus placebo. The chain uses TRBV19 and TRBJ1-1; D uncertain. The clonotype originates from a person between 18 and 65 years old who received the Ad26.COV2.S COVID-19 vaccine or a placebo. The CDR3 DNA is TGTGCCAGCTCCGAAGTCCACAGACCGAACACTGAAGCTTTCTTT. It yields the protein CASSEVHRPNTEAFF.